Reported below is one T cell receptor beta chain. Its antigen is currently unknown. PCR used 60 Vbeta primers and 13 Jbeta primers. This table comes from immunoSEQ multiplex PCR, and its TCRdb copy is limited to in-frame clones, with some not included. There are 200,000 to 250,000 clones in the sample, with 0.9% to 1.4% held by the top ten. This record belongs to a study of cytomegalovirus exposure and HLA in healthy donors. Notes on the study in general: An analysis was carried out at a later point. It showed that HLA-associated TCR beta chains were more clonally expanded than equally common non-associated chains. The study reported that TCR beta sequences accurately predicted HLA-A and HLA-B alleles in most subjects.

Germline values: CDR1 MNHEY, CDR2 SMNVEV (reference sequence). The V gene lost 5 bases and the J gene lost 0 bases, with 14 bases spanning the gap. There are 16 residues in the CDR3. The receptor's source is a girl aged 2 to 9 in good health and CMV-seropositive. The sequencing sample was made of PBMCs. This chain links TRBV27 with TRBJ2-4; a weak D match, TRBD1 (5 bases). The CDR3 loop reads CASSPLMGLAKNIQYF. Here the CDR3 DNA reads TGTGCCAGCAGTCCCCTGATGGGGCTAGCCAAAAACATTCAGTACTTC.